The 19 T cell receptor beta chains below all came from one sample that was sequenced in a study of blood T cells in healthy people across ages. It was with a sample-barcoded 5' primer and a J-beta primer mix that a second PCR of about 6 to 12 cycles was run. TCRdb passed the 5' RACE reads through MiXCR, listing each CDR3 protein once. The repertoire holds roughly 700,000 distinct CDR3 sequences, with roughly 50% as singletons. The specimen was blood. Every receptor here comes from a woman aged 55-70 years in good health.

This clonotype was detected once. The chain couples TRBV4-2 to TRBJ2-7; TRBD2 aligns across 8 bases. The CDR3 runs 16 residues. Germline lookup yields CDR1 LGHNA and CDR2 YNFKEQ. The ends lost 4 bases at V and 0 bases at J; junction bases unmatched: 8. In DNA, the CDR3 is TGTGCCAGCAGCCTAGTCTCCGGGACTAGCTCCTACGAGCAGTACTTC. Translation: CASSLVSGTSSYEQYF.

The rearrangement uses TRBV2 and TRBJ2-3; a weak D match, TRBD2 (5 bases). Germline-derived CDR1 and CDR2 are SNHLY and FYNNEI. Trimming removed 7 bases at V and 4 bases at J, with 9 bases between. The CDR3 length is 12 residues. CDR3 protein: CASTGFADTQYF. The CDR3 DNA reads TGTGCCAGCACGGGGTTCGCAGATACGCAGTATTTT.

This clonotype was observed at least ten times. This rearrangement joins TRBV7-2 to TRBJ2-7; D is uncertain. The ends were cut back, 1 base at V and 5 bases at J, with 3 bases in the middle. This CDR3 comprises 11 residues. Per germline, CDR1 SGHTA and CDR2 FQGNSA. CDR3 sequence reads: CASSLDHEQYF. CDR3 DNA sequence: TGTGCCAGCAGCTTAGATCACGAGCAGTACTTC.

The rearrangement links TRBV7-2 to TRBJ2-1; TRBD1 might be the D (6 bases). In germline, CDR1 is SGHTA, CDR2 FQGNSA. The CDR3 consists of 14 residues. Trimming left V 1 base short and J 11 bases short, with 15 bases between. The CDR3 sequence is CASSLVGTIHKQFF. Here the CDR3 DNA reads TGTGCCAGCAGCTTAGTCGGGACAATCCACAAGCAGTTCTTC.

The chain uses TRBV7-2 and TRBJ1-6, with TRBD1 matching 9 bases. After removal of 4 bases from V and 9 bases from J, the junction contained 4 bases not matched to a gene. Germline V gene sequence: CDR1 SGHTA, CDR2 FQGNSA. This CDR3 has 14 residues. CDR3 coding DNA: TGTGCCAGCAGCTCCCGGGGACAGGGTTCACCCCTCCACTTT. Encoded protein: CASSSRGQGSPLHF. Full variable domain (rest looked up from reference TRBV7-2 and TRBJ1-6): GAGVSQSPSNKVTEKGKDVELRCDPISGHTALYWYRQSLGQGLEFLIYFQGNSAPDKSGLPSDRFSAERTGGSVSTLTIQRTQQEDSAVYLCASSSRGQGSPLHFGNGTRLTVT.

This clonotype was observed a handful of times. The rearrangement joins TRBV7-2 to TRBJ2-7; 8 bases fit TRBD2. The V gene end was trimmed by 5 bases and the J gene end by 2 bases; junction bases not matched to a gene: 11. The CDR3 totals 16 residues. Germline CDR1 reads SGHTA; CDR2 reads FQGNSA. As DNA, the CDR3 is TGTGCCAGCAGCCCCCAACCGGGACTAGGCCCCTACGAGCAGTACTTC. It codes for CASSPQPGLGPYEQYF. Complete variable domain (other parts from reference TRBV7-2 and TRBJ2-7): GAGVSQSPSNKVTEKGKDVELRCDPISGHTALYWYRQSLGQGLEFLIYFQGNSAPDKSGLPSDRFSAERTGGSVSTLTIQRTQQEDSAVYLCASSPQPGLGPYEQYFGPGTRLTVT.

This rearrangement joins TRBV29-1 to TRBJ2-5; 13 nucleotides line up with TRBD2. The CDR3 is 13 amino acids. The V gene end was trimmed by 6 bases and the J gene end by 7 bases; junction bases not matched to a gene: 5. Germline CDR1 reads SQVTM; CDR2 reads ANQGSEA. CDR3 loop: CSVRLAGGPTQYF. CDR3 coding DNA: TGCAGCGTGAGACTAGCGGGAGGCCCGACCCAGTACTTC.

The chain recombines TRBV18 with TRBJ2-5, with a weak D call TRBD2 (7 bases). Matching the DNA end better, TRBJ2-7 makes the J call doubtful. Germline-derived CDR1 and CDR2 are KGHSH and LQKENI. This CDR3 has 15 residues. CDR3 DNA sequence: TGTGCCAGCTCGCCCTTTGGGGGGGCTCCCATCGAGCAGTACTTC. Protein sequence: CASSPFGGAPIEQYF.

V gene TRBV12-3 or TRBV12-4 combines with J gene TRBJ2-2; possible D gene TRBD1, 5 bases. V was pared by 2 bases and J by 6 bases, with 7 bases between. The CDR3 runs to 13 residues. CDR3 bases: TGTGCCAGCAGTTTAAAAGGGGCCGGGGAGCTGTTTTTT. It translates to CASSLKGAGELFF.

The DNA of the CDR3 is TGTGCCAGCAGCGCCACCACAGGGGCGATAGCGGGAGTGGAGACCCAGTACTTC. The encoded protein is CASSATTGAIAGVETQYF. The V and J genes are TRBV27 and TRBJ2-5, with TRBD2 identical over 9 bases. This CDR3 comprises 18 residues. Germline-derived CDR1 and CDR2 are MNHEY and SMNVEV (reference sequence). The J segment lost 5 bases and the V segment lost 6 bases, leaving 19 bases of the junction unmatched.

The V call is TRBV7-9, the J call TRBJ2-7; 14 nucleotides align to TRBD2. Germline CDR1 reads SEHNR; CDR2 reads FQNEAQ (reference sequence). V lost 5 bases to trimming and J lost 2 bases; unmatched junction nucleotides: 8. There are 17 residues in the CDR3. As DNA, the CDR3 is TGTGCCAGCAGCCCAGGGACTAGCGGGAGCGGCACCTACGAGCAGTACTTC. Its protein product is CASSPGTSGSGTYEQYF.

This clonotype was seen only a few times. V gene TRBV27 combines with J gene TRBJ2-7; D uncertain. Germline V gene data show CDR1 as MNHEY and CDR2 as SMNVEV (reference sequence). The germline V and J ends were trimmed by 5 bases and 4 bases, with 15 bases remaining between them. The CDR3 contains 14 residues. This CDR3 reads CASSRDWLVYEQYF. CDR3 nucleotide sequence: TGTGCCAGCAGTCGAGATTGGCTAGTATACGAGCAGTACTTC.

This chain links TRBV12-3 or TRBV12-4 with TRBJ1-2; 9 bases are shared with TRBD1. CDR3 length: 15 residues. Trimming took 5 bases from V and 8 from J; bases not matched to a gene: 12. This CDR3 reads CASSPNRGRTKGYTF. In DNA form, the CDR3 reads TGTGCCAGCAGTCCAAACAGGGGGCGAACTAAAGGCTACACCTTC.

A few counts support this clonotype. V and J are TRBV28 and TRBJ2-4; D uncertain. The germline V and J ends were trimmed by 7 bases and 0 bases, with 13 bases remaining between them. The CDR3 is 15 amino acids. CDR1 and CDR2 (germline): MDHEN, SYDVKM. CDR3 residues: CASMDRALAKNIQYF. CDR3 coding DNA: TGTGCCAGCATGGATAGAGCTCTAGCCAAAAACATTCAGTACTTC.

This clonotype showed up just a few times. This sequence joins TRBV6-2 or TRBV6-3 and TRBJ2-1, with 8 bases lining up with TRBD2. This CDR3 spans 14 amino acids. The germline V gene encodes CDR1 MNHEY and CDR2 SVGEGT. J was trimmed by 8 bases and V by 7 bases; bases with no gene match: 10. The CDR3 nucleotides read TGTGCCAGCACCCAGCGGGAGTTGTTCTATGAGCAGTTCTTC. It codes for CASTQRELFYEQFF.

The sample holds a few counts of this clonotype. The chain links TRBV4-3 to TRBJ2-7, with 16 bases aligning to TRBD2. V dropped 11 bases and J dropped 4; count of bases not matched to a gene: 11. CDR3 length equals 16 residues. Germline V gene data show CDR1 as LGHNA and CDR2 as YSLEER. CDR3 loop: CAPGTSGRAEEYEQYF. The CDR3 coding sequence is TGCGCCCCCGGGACTAGCGGGAGGGCCGAGGAATACGAGCAGTACTTC.

There are a few counts of this clonotype. The CDR3 bases are TGCAGCAAGGACAGCAGCTACGAGCAGTACTTC. This translates into CSKDSSYEQYF. V gene TRBV20-1 combines with J gene TRBJ2-7; D is perhaps TRBD1 (6 bases). CDR3 size: 11 residues. The germline CDR1 and CDR2 sequences are DFQATT and SNEGSKA (reference sequence).

This clonotype was recorded only once. The rearrangement uses TRBV7-2 and TRBJ2-1, with 11 bases that match TRBD2. This CDR3 comprises 17 residues. From germline, CDR1 is SGHTA and CDR2 FQGNSA. The V gene end was trimmed by 5 bases and the J gene end by 3 bases; junction bases not matched to a gene: 9. The CDR3 DNA is TGTGCCAGCAGCCCTGCCCGACTAGCGGGAAGCTACAATGAGCAGTTCTTC. Translation gives CASSPARLAGSYNEQFF.

This clonotype was seen more than once but under ten times. V gene TRBV24-1 combines with J gene TRBJ1-2; tentatively, D is TRBD1 (6 bases). The V and J ends lost 7 bases and 5 bases respectively, with 19 bases between them. The germline V gene has CDR1 KGHDR and CDR2 SFDVKD. CDR3 size: 15 residues. CDR3 sequence: CATSADERGYYGYTF. The CDR3 DNA sequence: TGTGCCACCAGCGCCGACGAAAGGGGGTATTATGGCTACACCTTC.